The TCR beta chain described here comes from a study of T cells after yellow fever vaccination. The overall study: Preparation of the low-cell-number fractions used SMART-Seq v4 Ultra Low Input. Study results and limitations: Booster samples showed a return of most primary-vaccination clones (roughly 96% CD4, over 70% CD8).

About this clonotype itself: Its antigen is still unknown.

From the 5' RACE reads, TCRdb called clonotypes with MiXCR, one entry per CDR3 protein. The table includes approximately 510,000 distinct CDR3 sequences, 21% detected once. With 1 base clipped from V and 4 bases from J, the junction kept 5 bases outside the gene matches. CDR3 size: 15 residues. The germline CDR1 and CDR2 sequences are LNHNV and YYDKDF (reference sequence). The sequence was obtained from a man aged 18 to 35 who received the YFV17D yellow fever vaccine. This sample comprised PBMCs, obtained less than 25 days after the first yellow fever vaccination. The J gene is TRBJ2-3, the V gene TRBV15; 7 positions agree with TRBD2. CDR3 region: CATSRGGGHADTQYF. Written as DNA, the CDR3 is TGTGCCACCAGCAGAGGGGGAGGGCACGCAGATACGCAGTATTTT.